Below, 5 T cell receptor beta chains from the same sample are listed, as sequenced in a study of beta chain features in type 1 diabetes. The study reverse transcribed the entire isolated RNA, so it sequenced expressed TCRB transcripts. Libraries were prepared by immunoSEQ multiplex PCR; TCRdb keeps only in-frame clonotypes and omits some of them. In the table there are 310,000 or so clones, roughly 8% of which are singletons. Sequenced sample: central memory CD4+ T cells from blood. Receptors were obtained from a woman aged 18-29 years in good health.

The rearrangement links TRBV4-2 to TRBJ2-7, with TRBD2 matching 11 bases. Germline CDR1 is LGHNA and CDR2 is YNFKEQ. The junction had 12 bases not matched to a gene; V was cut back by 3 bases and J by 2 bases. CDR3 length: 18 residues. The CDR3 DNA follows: TGTGCCAGCAGCCAGCAAATCCTAACGACTAGCGGGGCCTACGAGCAGTACTTC. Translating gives CASSQQILTTSGAYEQYF.

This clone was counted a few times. This chain's CDR3 is CASSPQQGGLNEQFF. The CDR3 DNA is TGTGCCAGCTCACCACAACAGGGGGGCCTTAATGAGCAGTTCTTC. The chain combines TRBV18 with TRBJ2-1; 8 bases map to TRBD1. Unmatched junction bases numbered 6, after V lost 1 base and J lost 7 bases. Germline-derived CDR1 and CDR2 are KGHSH and LQKENI. The CDR3 is 15 residues long.

Here the CDR3 reads CASSPTYEQYF. As DNA, the CDR3 is TGTGCCAGCAGCCCCACCTACGAGCAGTACTTC. The J gene is TRBJ2-7, the V gene TRBV28; D is unresolved. Germline loops: CDR1 MDHEN, CDR2 SYDVKM. CDR3 size: 11 residues. The V gene lost 6 bases and the J gene lost 2 bases, with 5 bases spanning the gap.

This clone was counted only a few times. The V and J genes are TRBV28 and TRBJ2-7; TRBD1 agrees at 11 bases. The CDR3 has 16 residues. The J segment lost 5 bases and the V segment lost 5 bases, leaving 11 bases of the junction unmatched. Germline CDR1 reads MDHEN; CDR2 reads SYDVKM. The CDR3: CASSGGTGGKGNEQYF. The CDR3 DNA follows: TGTGCCAGCAGTGGTGGGACAGGGGGGAAAGGAAACGAGCAGTACTTC.

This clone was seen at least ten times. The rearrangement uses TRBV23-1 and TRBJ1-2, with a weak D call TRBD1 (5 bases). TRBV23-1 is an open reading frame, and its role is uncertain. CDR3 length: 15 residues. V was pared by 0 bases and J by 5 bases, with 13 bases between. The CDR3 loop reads CASSQSKRGAYGYTF. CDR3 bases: TGCGCCAGCAGTCAATCCAAAAGGGGCGCTTATGGCTACACCTTC.